This paragraph covers one TCR beta chain sequence. CDR1 MNHNS and CDR2 SASEGT come from the germline V gene. The CDR3 runs to 14 residues. The V end lost 5 bases, the J end lost 4 bases, and 14 bases lay between the germline ends. These data belong to a study of shared clonotypes between healthy human individuals. When replicate PCRs were run on sorted subsets, they used roughly 0.2 ug DNA, about 30,000 T cell genomes. Authors' data handling: Owing to the provision of junction-only sequences devoid of quality scores by immunoSEQ, filtering differed. Sequencing used immunoSEQ multiplex PCR; TCRdb keeps in-frame clones, though not all of them. The DNA was the basis for D and trimming; V, J and clone size are from that table. The data hold 2 million or so clones, with 85% to 95% observed a single time. Subsets obtained from CD4+ cells comprised CD45RA+ naive and CD45RA-negative memory cells.

This sequence originates from a man between 18 and 29 years old in good health. The material sequenced was naive CD4+ T cells sorted from blood. The subset here: CD45RA+ positively selected. V usage is TRBV6-1 and J usage is TRBJ1-2; a weak D match, TRBD1 (5 bases). DNA for the CDR3: TGTGCCAGCAGTTTACAGGTTGGAGGCTATGGCTACACCTTC. The encoded protein is CASSLQVGGYGYTF.